This T cell receptor (beta chain) was identified in a study of T cell responses to AZD1222 COVID-19 vaccine. Study outcomes and limitations: There were repertoire samples only from the period after the peak T cell response. Spike was spanned by vaccine-associated CD4 TCRs, with dominance at 160-218 and 743-854. Of spike-specific TCRs, nearly half reportedly target regions left unmutated in variants. Spike-specific TCR breadth and depth were elevated following two AZD1222 doses.

Points on this clone: Its target is not known.

The protocol was immunoSEQ multiplex PCR, while the TCRdb copy is restricted to in-frame clones and leaves out a portion. The sample has 100,000 to 150,000 clones; around 89% are singletons. Germline V gene data show CDR1 as SGHDT and CDR2 as YYEEEE. The CDR3 has 14 amino acids. The V end lost 4 bases, the J end lost 0 bases, and 8 bases lay between the germline ends. The chain recombines TRBV5-6 with TRBJ1-3; D gene ambiguous. This clonotype originated in an adult in good health. The material sequenced was peripheral blood, taken on day 0 of AZD1222 vaccination. The CDR3 is CASSGFGSGNTIYF. For the CDR3, the DNA is TGTGCCAGCAGCGGATTCGGCTCTGGAAACACCATATATTTT.